This T cell receptor (beta chain) came from a study of blood T cell repertoires in COVID-19. The overall study: Sources were T cells, B-cell-depleted T cells, or PBMCs; the material itself was cDNA or gDNA.

Clones were read by immunoSEQ multiplex PCR, and TCRdb kept only the in-frame ones, dropping some. This table has 150,000 or so clones, about 83% appearing once. Germline CDR1 reads SGHKS; CDR2 reads YYEKEE (reference sequence). This CDR3 is built from 16 residues. V lost 2 bases, J lost 1 base, and 5 bases stayed unmatched. The J gene is TRBJ2-7, the V gene TRBV5-5; the match to TRBD1 covers 11 bases. Source material: peripheral blood. The source is a woman in her 70s with COVID-19, enrolled during active disease. The CDR3 protein is CASSFSGTGGSYEQYF. The DNA for the CDR3 is TGTGCCAGCAGCTTCTCAGGGACAGGGGGTTCCTACGAGCAGTACTTC.